This T cell receptor (beta chain) was captured in a study of blood T cell repertoires in COVID-19. Overall study context: Some COVID-19 samples were acute and others convalescent; all came from the United States, Italy and Spain. From T cells, B-cell-depleted T cells, or PBMCs came the material, which was cDNA or gDNA.

Original handling: Amplification with reference gene primers provided the estimates of nucleated cell counts. Sequencing was performed with immunoSEQ multiplex PCR; in TCRdb, only in-frame clones are kept and a portion is missing. V, J and clone size reflect that table, while D and trimming were determined from the DNA. The sample contains about 440,000 clones, about nine tenths of which appear only once. Patients at the Seattle site were enrolled during active infection and followed longitudinally. The CDR3 covers 13 residues. Germline-derived CDR1 and CDR2 are SGHAT and FQNNGV. V lost 0 bases and J 10 bases, leaving 7 bases between the germline ends.

The clonotype was recovered from a woman in her 50s with COVID-19, enrolled during active disease. Sample: peripheral blood. The V gene is TRBV11-2, the J gene TRBJ1-6, with no clear D. CDR3 in amino acids: CASSLDPGSPLHF. The CDR3 nucleotides read TGTGCCAGCAGCTTAGATCCAGGATCACCCCTCCACTTT. The full variable domain, completed using reference TRBV11-2 and TRBJ1-6, is EAGVAQSPRYKIIEKRQSVAFWCNPISGHATLYWYQQILGQGPKLLIQFQNNGVVDDSQLPKDRFSAERLKGVDSTLKIQPAKLEDSAVYLCASSLDPGSPLHFGNGTRLTVT.